This T cell receptor (beta chain) appears in the sequencing data of a study of T-cell memory formation after mild COVID-19. TCRdb ran MiXCR on the 5' RACE reads and lists one entry per CDR3 protein. The sample consists of about 350,000 distinct CDR3 sequences, roughly 20% of them appearing once. After removal of 4 bases from V and 1 base from J, the junction contained 7 bases not matched to a gene. CDR1 and CDR2 (germline): SGHRS, YFSETQ. This CDR3 region has 15 residues. The rearrangement uses TRBV5-1 and TRBJ1-1; TRBD1 matches at 7 bases. The sample consisted of PBMCs or a T cell subset sorted from them (not recorded which). This receptor was identified in a man aged 18 to 35 who had mild COVID-19 (a few samples of this study predate the infection). Cell type and time point are not known. The CDR3 DNA follows: TGCGCCAGCAGCCCACTTGGGACAGAGAACACTGAAGCTTTCTTT. Its translation is CASSPLGTENTEAFF.